Listed here is a single TCR beta chain. Per the germline V gene, CDR1 is MNHEY and CDR2 is SVGEGT. Trimming removed 0 bases from V and 0 bases from J, with 7 bases in between. The CDR3 loop spans 15 amino acids. This sample is part of a study of blood T cell repertoires in COVID-19. Overall study context: The United States, Italy and Spain provided the acute and convalescent COVID-19 samples. In each case, the material was cDNA or gDNA derived from T cells, B-cell-depleted T cells, or PBMCs.

Per the study methods: Amplifying reference gene primers gave estimates of nucleated cell counts. Produced via immunoSEQ multiplex PCR; TCRdb's table is partial and in-frame only. The DNA gave D and trimming, while V, J and clone size come from that table. The sample carries 65,000 to 70,000 clones, 65% to 90% recorded once. This TCR was recovered from an older man with active COVID-19. Sequencing was carried out using peripheral blood. The gene calls are TRBV6-2 or TRBV6-3 and TRBJ2-3; D not certain. The CDR3 bases are TGTGCCAGCAGTTACTCTTCCGGGAGCACAGATACGCAGTATTTT. As protein: CASSYSSGSTDTQYF.